This TCR beta chain was sequenced in a study of shared clonotypes between healthy human individuals. General observations from the study: Donors were few, which limited the genetic and exposure-history diversity represented. Across a handful of donors, naive CD4 shared about 5%, naive CD8 around 4%, memory CD4 roughly 2.3%, memory CD8 approximately 0.4%.

As to this clone: What it recognizes is unknown. In the same sample, other DNA sequences code for this CDR3.

V dropped 5 bases and J dropped 0; count of bases not matched to a gene: 1. There are 15 residues in the CDR3. From germline, CDR1 is SGHTA and CDR2 FQGTGA. Assay runs were performed at deep level. Libraries were prepared by immunoSEQ multiplex PCR; TCRdb keeps only in-frame clonotypes and omits some of them. The sample lists roughly 2,300,000 clones; less than 95% were seen once. Sequenced material: naive CD4+ T cells from PBMCs. Subset reported: CD45RA+ positively selected. The receptor's source is a man younger than 35 in good health. Some clones in this sample may be carry-over from other donors' samples. This sequence joins TRBV7-3 and TRBJ1-4; 9 bases map to TRBD1. CDR3 residues: CASSRTGATNEKLFF. CDR3 DNA: TGTGCCAGCAGCAGGACAGGGGCAACTAATGAAAAACTGTTTTTT.